Listed here are 23 T cell receptor beta chains from one sample, sequenced in a study of blood T cell repertoires in COVID-19. The assay was immunoSEQ multiplex PCR, and TCRdb's table has in-frame clones only and misses some. The sample shows approximately 52,000 clones, approximately 89% of them seen only once. The specimen sequenced was peripheral blood. The receptor set was obtained from a man aged 50 or older with acute or convalescent COVID-19.

In nucleotides, the CDR3 is TGTGCCAGCAGTGTGGGGAGCTCCTACAATGAGCAGTTCTTC. This translates into CASSVGSSYNEQFF. This chain links TRBV2 with TRBJ2-1, with TRBD2 as a possible D gene (5 bases). V was clipped by 4 bases and J by 0 bases, with 7 bases between them. Germline lookup yields CDR1 SNHLY and CDR2 FYNNEI. There are 14 residues in the CDR3.

DNA for the CDR3: TGTGCCACCAGTGTGAGCACTAGACCCTACGAGCAGTACTTC. This translates into CATSVSTRPYEQYF. The rearrangement joins TRBV24-1 to TRBJ2-7; D may be TRBD2 (5 bases). The CDR3 runs to 14 residues. Per the germline V gene, CDR1 is KGHDR and CDR2 is SFDVKD. With 5 bases removed from V and 2 bases from J, the gap between germline ends came to 12 bases.

J is TRBJ1-5 and V is TRBV7-2; D ambiguous. This CDR3 contains 15 residues. Germline lookup yields CDR1 SGHTA and CDR2 FQGNSA. V dropped 3 bases and J dropped 0 bases, with 9 bases sitting between them. The CDR3: CASSLRLYSNQPQHF. For the CDR3, the DNA is TGTGCCAGCAGCTTGAGACTTTATAGCAATCAGCCCCAGCATTTT.

The chain has TRBV19 and TRBJ1-5; the match to TRBD1 covers 7 bases. CDR1 and CDR2 (germline): LNHDA, SQIVND (reference sequence). Losses at the gene ends were 1 base for V and 0 bases for J; bases not matched to a gene: 3. The CDR3 has 16 amino acids. CDR3 sequence reads: CASSIVGTVSNQPQHF. The CDR3 region has the DNA TGTGCCAGTAGTATAGTGGGGACAGTTAGCAATCAGCCCCAGCATTTT.

The CDR3 reads CATWTGGGYEQYF. The DNA for the CDR3 is TGTGCCACCTGGACAGGGGGTGGCTACGAGCAGTACTTC. The V and J genes are TRBV6-5 and TRBJ2-7; TRBD1 agrees at 10 bases. CDR3 length equals 13 residues. Germline V gene sequence: CDR1 MNHEY, CDR2 SVGAGI. Trimming cost V 10 bases and J 3 bases; bases outside gene matches: 6.

CDR3 coding DNA: TGTGCCAGCAGTCTAAAACCCATGGGACTTAGTACCGGGGAGCTGTTTTTT. Protein: CASSLKPMGLSTGELFF. The chain employs TRBV7-2 and TRBJ2-2; weak D call: TRBD2 (6 bases). From germline, CDR1 is SGHTA and CDR2 FQGNSA. The CDR3 sequence is 17 residues long. The germline V and J ends were trimmed by 6 bases and 5 bases, with 22 bases remaining between them.

This clone was detected only a few times. The chain recombines TRBV28 with TRBJ1-2; 9 bases fit TRBD1. Germline trimming cut 8 bases from V and 0 bases from J; bases unmatched to any gene: 10. Germline V lookup: CDR1 MDHEN, CDR2 SYDVKM. This CDR3 region has 16 residues. CDR3 loop: CASRKPDRGANYGYTF. The CDR3, as DNA: TGTGCCAGCCGGAAACCGGACAGGGGAGCTAACTATGGCTACACCTTC.

The genes are TRBV2 and TRBJ2-3; 10 positions match TRBD2. Losses at the gene ends were 10 bases for V and 3 bases for J; bases not matched to a gene: 4. The CDR3 runs 13 residues. Germline V gene data show CDR1 as SNHLY and CDR2 as FYNNEI. This CDR3 is CATSGGLTDTQYF. The CDR3 bases are TGTGCCACTAGCGGGGGATTAACAGATACGCAGTATTTT.

This chain links TRBV5-1 with TRBJ2-2; 9 bases are a match to TRBD1. The V gene's germline CDR1 is SGHRS and CDR2 YFSETQ. After removal of 1 base from V and 7 bases from J, the junction contained 5 bases not matched to a gene. This CDR3 has 15 amino acids. CDR3 sequence: CASSLLGQGNGELFF. CDR3 coding DNA: TGCGCCAGCAGCTTGTTAGGACAGGGGAACGGGGAGCTGTTTTTT.

V is TRBV5-4 and J is TRBJ2-2; possibly TRBD2 for D (6 bases). Germline CDR1 is SGHNT and CDR2 is YYREEE (reference sequence). The CDR3 is made up of 15 amino acids. Trimming took off 3 bases at V and 4 bases at J, with 13 bases between the two ends. CDR3 protein: CASSSRGGVTGELFF. The CDR3 region has the DNA TGTGCCAGCAGCTCCCGAGGAGGGGTCACCGGGGAGCTGTTTTTT. The whole variable domain, remainder taken from reference TRBV5-4 and TRBJ2-2, is ETGVTQSPTHLIKTRGQQVTLRCSSQSGHNTVSWYQQALGQGPQFIFQYYREEENGRGNFPPRFSGLQFPNYSSELNVNALELDDSALYLCASSSRGGVTGELFFGEGSRLTVL.

V is TRBV27 and J is TRBJ1-2; D ambiguous. Germline V gene data show CDR1 as MNHEY and CDR2 as SMNVEV (reference sequence). V shed 5 bases and J shed 4 bases, with 20 bases lying between them. The CDR3 sequence is 16 residues long. CDR3 region: CASSPKSPGRSYGYTF. The CDR3 region has the DNA TGTGCCAGCAGTCCAAAATCCCCGGGGAGGAGCTATGGCTACACCTTC.

The CDR3 DNA follows: TGTGCCAGCAGCTTGTGGTCTACTAGCGGGGGCCAAAACATTCAGTACTTC. It codes for CASSLWSTSGGQNIQYF. V gene TRBV5-6 combines with J gene TRBJ2-4; 11 positions match TRBD2. CDR3 length: 17 amino acids. From germline, CDR1 is SGHDT and CDR2 YYEEEE. The V and J ends lost 1 base and 5 bases, in that order; junction bases with no gene match: 8. The full variable domain, in which reference TRBV5-6 and TRBJ2-4 provide the parts outside the CDR3, is DAGVTQSPTHLIKTRGQQVTLRCSPKSGHDTVSWYQQALGQGPQFIFQYYEEEERQRGNFPDRFSGHQFPNYSSELNVNALLLGDSALYLCASSLWSTSGGQNIQYFGAGTRLSVL.

The rearrangement joins TRBV6-6 to TRBJ2-6; the D is unclear. There are 12 residues in the CDR3. V lost 7 bases to trimming and J lost 4 bases, with 5 bases between them. The germline V gene encodes CDR1 MNHNY and CDR2 SVGAGI (reference sequence). The CDR3 DNA reads TGTGCCAGCACCCTGGGGGCCAACGTCCTGACTTTC. It codes for CASTLGANVLTF.

The gene calls are TRBV18 and TRBJ1-1, with D maybe TRBD1 (6 bases). The CDR3 spans 13 residues. Per germline, CDR1 KGHSH and CDR2 LQKENI. V lost 5 bases to trimming and J lost 2 bases, with 9 bases between them. CDR3 in DNA: TGTGCCAGCTCATCGGGACACAACACTGAAGCTTTCTTT. It codes for CASSSGHNTEAFF.

The chain employs TRBV5-1 and TRBJ2-7; TRBD1 might be the D (6 bases). Germline V lookup: CDR1 SGHRS, CDR2 YFSETQ. V was pared by 0 bases and J by 6 bases, with 13 bases between. CDR3 length: 14 residues. CDR3 DNA sequence: TGCGCCAGCAGCTTGGATCTGGGACAAATCGAGCAGTACTTC. Protein: CASSLDLGQIEQYF.

This clone was detected a few times. The V gene is TRBV7-9, the J gene TRBJ2-3; TRBD1 aligns across 7 bases. Germline V gene data show CDR1 as SEHNR and CDR2 as FQNEAQ (reference sequence). The CDR3 sequence is 16 residues long. With V trimmed by 1 base and J by 0 bases, 4 bases remained unmatched. Written as DNA, the CDR3 is TGTGCCAGCAGCTTAGTGGTGACAGGGAGCACAGATACGCAGTATTTT. This translates into CASSLVVTGSTDTQYF.

The rearrangement links TRBV6-4 to TRBJ1-1, with a possible D match to TRBD1 (5 bases). CDR3 length equals 15 residues. Per germline, CDR1 MRHNA and CDR2 SNTAGT. V lost 11 bases, J lost 1 base, and 20 bases lay in between. The CDR3 nucleotides read TGTGCCGGATGTGGGCTGCGACAGCAGAACACTGAAGCTTTCTTT. Protein: CAGCGLRQQNTEAFF.

CDR3 DNA: TGTGCCTGGAGTAATTCGGTCTCTGCTTTCTTT. Translating gives CAWSNSVSAFF. The chain links TRBV30 to TRBJ1-1; D unresolved. CDR3 length: 11 amino acids. The V gene's germline CDR1 is GTSNPN and CDR2 SVGIG (reference sequence). With 2 bases removed from V and 11 bases from J, the gap between germline ends came to 12 bases.

The chain couples TRBV2 to TRBJ1-1; 8 bases match TRBD1. V lost 7 bases, J lost 1 base, and 8 bases stayed unmatched. The CDR3 is 15 residues long. Germline V CDR1 and CDR2: SNHLY, FYNNEI. The CDR3 protein is CASMESGTGNTEAFF. CDR3 nucleotide sequence: TGTGCCAGCATGGAATCCGGGACAGGGAACACTGAAGCTTTCTTT. The entire variable domain, with the rest obtained from reference TRBV2 and TRBJ1-1, is as follows: EPEVTQTPSHQVTQMGQEVILRCVPISNHLYFYWYRQILGQKVEFLVSFYNNEISEKSEIFDDQFSVERPDGSNFTLKIRSTKLEDSAMYFCASMESGTGNTEAFFGQGTRLTVV.

The rearrangement joins TRBV19 to TRBJ1-1, with D possibly being TRBD1 (5 bases). The CDR3 consists of 13 residues. CDR1 and CDR2 from the germline V gene are LNHDA and SQIVND (reference sequence). V was pared by 6 bases and J by 1 base, with 9 bases between. The CDR3: CASSDSQNTEAFF. In DNA form, the CDR3 reads TGTGCCAGTAGCGACAGTCAGAACACTGAAGCTTTCTTT.

The genes are TRBV27 and TRBJ1-5; 12 nucleotides agree with TRBD1. The CDR3 consists of 19 residues. Losses at the gene ends were 5 bases for V and 3 bases for J; bases not matched to a gene: 14. Germline CDR1 reads MNHEY; CDR2 reads SMNVEV (reference sequence). CDR3 coding DNA: TGTGCCAGCAGTCCGTCTCCGGGACAGGGGGCGAAGAACAATCAGCCCCAGCATTTT. The encoded protein is CASSPSPGQGAKNNQPQHF.

This clone was detected only a few times. The chain has TRBV7-6 and TRBJ2-7; 16 nucleotides align to TRBD2. Trimming at V came to 4 bases and at J to 2 bases, leaving 2 bases not matched to a gene. CDR3 length equals 16 residues. Germline-derived CDR1 and CDR2 are SGHVS and FNYEAQ. Here the CDR3 DNA reads TGTGCCAGCAGCTCGGGACTAGCGGGGGGGCCCTACGAGCAGTACTTC. Its protein is CASSSGLAGGPYEQYF.

The chain couples TRBV19 to TRBJ1-6; 7 bases fit TRBD1. The CDR3 totals 14 residues. The trim removed 5 bases at V and 8 bases at J, leaving 6 bases unmatched. The germline V gene has CDR1 LNHDA and CDR2 SQIVND (reference sequence). Here the CDR3 reads CASSRGDSYSPLHF. CDR3 sequence (DNA): TGTGCCAGTAGTCGAGGGGACAGCTATTCACCCCTCCACTTT.